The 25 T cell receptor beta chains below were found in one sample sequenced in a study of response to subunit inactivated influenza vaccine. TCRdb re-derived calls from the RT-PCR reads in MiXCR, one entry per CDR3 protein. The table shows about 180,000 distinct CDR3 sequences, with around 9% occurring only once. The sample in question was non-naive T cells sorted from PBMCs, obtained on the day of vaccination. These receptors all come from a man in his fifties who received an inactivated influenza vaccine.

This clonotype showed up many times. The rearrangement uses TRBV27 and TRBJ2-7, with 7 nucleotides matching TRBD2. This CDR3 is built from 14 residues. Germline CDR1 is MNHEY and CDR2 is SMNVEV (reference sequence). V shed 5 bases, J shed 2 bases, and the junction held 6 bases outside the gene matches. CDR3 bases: TGTGCCAGCAGTATTGGGACTATTCCCTACGAGCAGTACTTC. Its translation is CASSIGTIPYEQYF.

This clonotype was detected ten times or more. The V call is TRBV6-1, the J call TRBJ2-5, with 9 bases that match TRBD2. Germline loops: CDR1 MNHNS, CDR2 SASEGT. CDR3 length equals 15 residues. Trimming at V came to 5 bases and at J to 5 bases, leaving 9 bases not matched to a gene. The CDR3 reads CASSRLADTGETQYF. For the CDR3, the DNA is TGTGCCAGCAGTCGACTAGCGGACACAGGCGAGACCCAGTACTTC.

CDR3 region: CASSYSYRQAAQETQYF. CDR3 DNA sequence: TGTGCCAGCAGTTACTCGTACCGGCAGGCCGCCCAAGAGACCCAGTACTTC. The V and J genes are TRBV6-5 and TRBJ2-5; D is unresolved. Germline V gene sequence: CDR1 MNHEY, CDR2 SVGAGI. This CDR3 region has 17 residues. With 0 bases removed from V and 1 base from J, the gap between germline ends came to 15 bases.

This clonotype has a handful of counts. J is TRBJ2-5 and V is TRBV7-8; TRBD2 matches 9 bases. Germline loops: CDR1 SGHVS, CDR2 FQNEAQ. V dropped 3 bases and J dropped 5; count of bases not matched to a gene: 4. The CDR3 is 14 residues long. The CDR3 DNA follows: TGTGCCAGCAGCTTCGGCGGGAGGGAGGAGACCCAGTACTTC. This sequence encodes CASSFGGREETQYF.

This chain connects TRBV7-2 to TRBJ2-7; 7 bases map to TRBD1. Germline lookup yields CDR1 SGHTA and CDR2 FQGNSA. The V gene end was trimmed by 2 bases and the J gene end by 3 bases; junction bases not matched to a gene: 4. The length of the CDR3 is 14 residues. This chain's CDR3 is CASSLQAGGYEQYF. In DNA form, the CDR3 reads TGTGCCAGCAGCTTACAGGCAGGGGGCTACGAGCAGTACTTC.

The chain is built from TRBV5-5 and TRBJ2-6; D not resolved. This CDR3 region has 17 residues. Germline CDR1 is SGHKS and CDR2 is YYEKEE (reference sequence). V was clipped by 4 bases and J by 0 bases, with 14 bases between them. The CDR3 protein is CASSAYSVPSGANVLTF. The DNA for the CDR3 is TGTGCCAGCAGCGCCTACAGTGTACCCTCTGGGGCCAACGTCCTGACTTTC.

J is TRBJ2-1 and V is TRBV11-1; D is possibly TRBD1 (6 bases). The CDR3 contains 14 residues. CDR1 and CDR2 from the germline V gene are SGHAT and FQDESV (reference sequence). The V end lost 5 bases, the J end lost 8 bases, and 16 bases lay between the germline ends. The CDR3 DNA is TGTGCCAGCAGCCCCCACAGGGTTCGGGATGAGCAGTTCTTC. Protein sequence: CASSPHRVRDEQFF.

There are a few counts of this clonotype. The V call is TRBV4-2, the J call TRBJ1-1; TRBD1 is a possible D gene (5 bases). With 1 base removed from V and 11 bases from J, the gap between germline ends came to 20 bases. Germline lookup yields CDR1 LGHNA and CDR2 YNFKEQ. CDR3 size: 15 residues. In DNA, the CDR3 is TGTGCCAGCAGCCAAGGGCCCCAGGGTTCGGGTTACGCTTTCTTT. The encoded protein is CASSQGPQGSGYAFF.

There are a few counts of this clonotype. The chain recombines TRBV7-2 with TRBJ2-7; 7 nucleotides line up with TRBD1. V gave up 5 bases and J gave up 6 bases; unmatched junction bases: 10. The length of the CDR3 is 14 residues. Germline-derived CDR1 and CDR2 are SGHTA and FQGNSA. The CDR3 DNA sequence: TGTGCCAGCAGCCCGAGACAGGGATCCCTCGAGCAGTACTTC. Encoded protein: CASSPRQGSLEQYF. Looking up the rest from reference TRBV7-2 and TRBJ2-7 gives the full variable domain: GAGVSQSPSNKVTEKGKDVELRCDPISGHTALYWYRQSLGQGLEFLIYFQGNSAPDKSGLPSDRFSAERTGGSVSTLTIQRTQQEDSAVYLCASSPRQGSLEQYFGPGTRLTVT.

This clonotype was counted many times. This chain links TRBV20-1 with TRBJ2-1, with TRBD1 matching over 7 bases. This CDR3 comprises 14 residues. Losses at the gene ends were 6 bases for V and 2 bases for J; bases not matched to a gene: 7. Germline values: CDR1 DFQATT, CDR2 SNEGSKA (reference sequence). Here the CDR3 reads CSAKTGNAYNEQFF. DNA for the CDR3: TGCAGTGCCAAGACAGGGAATGCCTACAATGAGCAGTTCTTC.

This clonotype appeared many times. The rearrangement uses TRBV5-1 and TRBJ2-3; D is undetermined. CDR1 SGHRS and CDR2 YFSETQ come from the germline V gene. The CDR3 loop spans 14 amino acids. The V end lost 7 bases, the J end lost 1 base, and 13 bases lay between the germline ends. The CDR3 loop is CASSPLQGTDTQYF. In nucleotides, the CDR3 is TGCGCCAGCTCCCCCCTGCAGGGCACAGATACGCAGTATTTT.

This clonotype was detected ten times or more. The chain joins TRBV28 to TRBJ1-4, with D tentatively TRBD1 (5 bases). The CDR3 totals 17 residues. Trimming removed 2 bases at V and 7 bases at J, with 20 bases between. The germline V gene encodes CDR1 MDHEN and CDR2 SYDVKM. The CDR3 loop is CASSLVGTTLSGEKLFF. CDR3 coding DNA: TGTGCCAGCAGTTTAGTTGGGACCACCTTATCGGGTGAAAAACTGTTTTTT.

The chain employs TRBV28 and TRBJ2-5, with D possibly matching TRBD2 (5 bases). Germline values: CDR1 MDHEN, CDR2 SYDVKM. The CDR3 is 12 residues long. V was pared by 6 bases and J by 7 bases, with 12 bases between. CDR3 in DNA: TGTGCCAGCAGCCCTAAACGGGGGACCCAGTACTTC. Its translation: CASSPKRGTQYF.

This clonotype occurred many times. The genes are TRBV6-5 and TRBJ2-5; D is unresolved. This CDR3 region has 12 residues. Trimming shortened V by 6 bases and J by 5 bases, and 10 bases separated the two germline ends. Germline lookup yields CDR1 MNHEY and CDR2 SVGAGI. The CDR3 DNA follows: TGTGCCAGCAGGACGAACCTGGAGACCCAGTACTTC. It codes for CASRTNLETQYF.

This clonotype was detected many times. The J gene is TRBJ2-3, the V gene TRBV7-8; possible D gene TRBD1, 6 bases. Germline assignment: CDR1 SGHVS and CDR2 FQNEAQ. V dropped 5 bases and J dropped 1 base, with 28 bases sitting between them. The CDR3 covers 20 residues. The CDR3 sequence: CASSLEERAGEAWGTDTQYF. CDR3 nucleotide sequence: TGTGCCAGCAGCCTAGAAGAACGGGCAGGGGAAGCGTGGGGCACAGATACGCAGTATTTT. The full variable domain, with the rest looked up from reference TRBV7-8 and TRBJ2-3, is GAGVSQSPRYKVAKRGQDVALRCDPISGHVSLFWYQQALGQGPEFLTYFQNEAQLDKSGLPSDRFFAERPEGSVSTLKIQRTQQEDSAVYLCASSLEERAGEAWGTDTQYFGPGTRLTVL.

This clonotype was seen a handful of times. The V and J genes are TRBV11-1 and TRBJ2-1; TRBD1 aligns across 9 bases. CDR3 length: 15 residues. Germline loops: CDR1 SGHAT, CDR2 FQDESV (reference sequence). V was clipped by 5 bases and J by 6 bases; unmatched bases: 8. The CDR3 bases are TGTGCCAGCAGCCGAGACCAGGGACAGGGCAATGAGCAGTTCTTC. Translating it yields CASSRDQGQGNEQFF.

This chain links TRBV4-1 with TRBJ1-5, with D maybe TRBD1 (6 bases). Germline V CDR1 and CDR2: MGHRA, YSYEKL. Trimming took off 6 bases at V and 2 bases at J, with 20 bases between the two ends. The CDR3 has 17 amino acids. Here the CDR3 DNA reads TGCGCCAGCAGTCTTACAGGGAGTCGTTACGGCAATCAGCCCCAGCATTTT. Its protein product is CASSLTGSRYGNQPQHF.

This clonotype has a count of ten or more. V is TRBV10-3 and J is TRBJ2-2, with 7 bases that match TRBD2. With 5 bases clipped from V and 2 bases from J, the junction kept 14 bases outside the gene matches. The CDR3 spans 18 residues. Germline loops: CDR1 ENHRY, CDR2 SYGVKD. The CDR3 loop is CAISNLTGRAVNTGELFF. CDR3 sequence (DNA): TGTGCCATCAGTAACCTTACTGGGAGGGCTGTTAACACCGGGGAGCTGTTTTTT.

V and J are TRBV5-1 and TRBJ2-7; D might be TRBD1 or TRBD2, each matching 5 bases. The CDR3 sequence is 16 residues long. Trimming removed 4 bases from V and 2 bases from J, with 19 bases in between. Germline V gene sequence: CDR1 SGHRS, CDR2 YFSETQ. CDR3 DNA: TGCGCCAGCAGCGGGGGTGACGGACTGCTTACCTACGAGCAGTACTTC. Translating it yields CASSGGDGLLTYEQYF.

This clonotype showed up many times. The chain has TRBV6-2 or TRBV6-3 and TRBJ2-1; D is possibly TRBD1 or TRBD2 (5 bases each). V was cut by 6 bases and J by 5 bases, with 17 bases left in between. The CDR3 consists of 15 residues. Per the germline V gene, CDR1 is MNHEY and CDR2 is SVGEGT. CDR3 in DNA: TGTGCCAGCAGACGTCCCGGGACGGAAAACAATGAGCAGTTCTTC. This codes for CASRRPGTENNEQFF.

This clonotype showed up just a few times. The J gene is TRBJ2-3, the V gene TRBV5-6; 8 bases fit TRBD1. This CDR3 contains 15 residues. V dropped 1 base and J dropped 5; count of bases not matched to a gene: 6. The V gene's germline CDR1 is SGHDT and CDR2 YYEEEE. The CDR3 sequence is CASSLLGTGRDTQYF. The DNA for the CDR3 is TGTGCCAGCAGCTTGCTTGGGACAGGCCGAGATACGCAGTATTTT. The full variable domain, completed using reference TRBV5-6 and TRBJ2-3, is DAGVTQSPTHLIKTRGQQVTLRCSPKSGHDTVSWYQQALGQGPQFIFQYYEEEERQRGNFPDRFSGHQFPNYSSELNVNALLLGDSALYLCASSLLGTGRDTQYFGPGTRLTVL.

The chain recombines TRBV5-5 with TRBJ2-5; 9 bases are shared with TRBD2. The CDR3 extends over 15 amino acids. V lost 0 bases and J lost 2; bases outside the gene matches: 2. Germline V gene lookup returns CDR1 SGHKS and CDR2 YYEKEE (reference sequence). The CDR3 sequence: CASSLDAGGQETQYF. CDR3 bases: TGTGCCAGCAGCTTGGATGCGGGGGGGCAAGAGACCCAGTACTTC.

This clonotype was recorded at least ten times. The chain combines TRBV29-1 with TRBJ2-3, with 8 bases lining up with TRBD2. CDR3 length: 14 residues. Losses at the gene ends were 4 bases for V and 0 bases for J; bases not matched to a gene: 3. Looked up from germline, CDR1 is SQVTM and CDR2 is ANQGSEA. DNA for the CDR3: TGCAGCGTTGGACTAGCGAGCAGCACAGATACGCAGTATTTT. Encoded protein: CSVGLASSTDTQYF.

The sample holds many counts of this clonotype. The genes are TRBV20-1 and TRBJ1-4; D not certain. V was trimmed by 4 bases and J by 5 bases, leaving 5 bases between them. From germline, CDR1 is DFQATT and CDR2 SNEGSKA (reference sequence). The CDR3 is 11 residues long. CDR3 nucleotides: TGCAGTGCTAAAGCCAATGAAAAACTGTTTTTT. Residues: CSAKANEKLFF.

CDR3: CAIREGLAGGIEQFF. The CDR3 nucleotides read TGTGCCATCAGAGAGGGACTAGCGGGGGGGATTGAGCAGTTCTTC. V gene TRBV10-3 combines with J gene TRBJ2-1; 16 nucleotides agree with TRBD2. Germline V gene sequence: CDR1 ENHRY, CDR2 SYGVKD. The CDR3 is 15 residues long. Trimming took 6 bases from V and 9 from J; bases not matched to a gene: 5.